This T cell receptor beta chain was identified in a study of T-cell memory formation after mild COVID-19. Study-level points and caveats: CM and EM subsets held most contracting CD4+ clones; EMRA held CD8+ ones.

V gave up 4 bases and J gave up 8 bases; unmatched junction bases: 5. The CDR3 contains 13 residues. Germline loops: CDR1 KGHDR, CDR2 SFDVKD. TCRdb used MiXCR to reprocess the 5' RACE reads, holding one entry per CDR3 protein. The sample has about 150,000 distinct CDR3 sequences; 10% to 15% are singletons. Turning to this clonotype: Its cognate antigen is unknown.

This receptor was identified in a man aged 18 to 29 who had mild COVID-19 (a few samples of this study predate the infection). Cell type and time point are not known. Sequenced input: PBMCs or a T cell subset sorted from them (not recorded which). The chain uses TRBV24-1 and TRBJ2-3; 7 bases align to TRBD2. CDR3 coding DNA: TGTGCCACCAGTGAAGGGACTATCAGTACGCAGTATTTT. This translates into CATSEGTISTQYF.